The clone carrying this T cell receptor (beta chain) has a count of ten or more. The antigen remains unidentified. This sample stems from a study of identical twins. The CDR3 is 13 residues long. The V end lost 3 bases, the J end lost 3 bases, and 6 bases lay between the germline ends. From the 5' RACE reads, TCRdb called clonotypes with MiXCR, one entry per CDR3 protein. Counted here are around 340,000 distinct CDR3 sequences, roughly 9% occurring once; the ten biggest clones make up approximately 8.9%. Findings of the study overall: Cord blood beta clonotypes present at high abundance carried fewer insertions; no such pattern appeared in memory repertoires. In beta out-of-frame sequences, the excess sharing between twins was weaker. Conclusions leaned on cross-sectional statistical analysis and did not track the same donors over time.

No donor was unhealthy or non-Caucasian. This clonotype was sampled from a woman aged 45-60 years in good health. The chain recombines TRBV12-3 or TRBV12-4 with TRBJ2-1, with D perhaps matching TRBD2 (5 bases). The specimen sequenced was naive T cells sorted from blood. This CDR3 is CASSLSGYNEQFF. CDR3 in DNA: TGTGCCAGCAGTTTGAGCGGCTACAATGAGCAGTTCTTC.